The TCR beta chain under discussion was sequenced for a study of T cells after yellow fever vaccination. General observations from the study: The study re-detected most primary-vaccination clones after the booster (96% CD4, 80% to 90% CD8).

The V end was cut by 3 bases, the J end by 5 bases, with 8 bases between. The CDR3 is 13 amino acids. Germline assignment: CDR1 SGHRS and CDR2 YFSETQ. Note on this clonotype: As yet, its antigen is unknown.

TCRdb analysed the 5' RACE reads with MiXCR anew, one entry per CDR3 protein. The sample includes some 130,000 distinct CDR3 sequences, 6.6% of them seen just once. The chain uses TRBV5-1 and TRBJ2-2; D might be TRBD1 (5 bases). This sequence originates from a man younger than 45 who received the YFV17D yellow fever vaccine. Sample: CD4+ T cells sorted from PBMCs, taken 10 days after the yellow fever booster vaccination. The CDR3 sequence is CASSWTRTGELFF. As DNA, the CDR3 is TGCGCCAGCAGCTGGACAAGGACCGGGGAGCTGTTTTTT.